This T cell receptor beta chain was obtained from a study of cytomegalovirus exposure and HLA in healthy donors. Broader study findings: Reported performance of the classifier showed diagnosis of cytomegalovirus status with high specificity and sensitivity. Reports state that TCR beta sequences accurately predicted most subjects' HLA-A and HLA-B alleles. TCR beta V segments were, for the most part, productive about 90% or about 30% of the time in an earlier analysis.

The V end lost 3 bases, the J end lost 3 bases, and 8 bases lay between the germline ends. CDR3 length equals 14 residues. Germline lookup yields CDR1 SGHTA and CDR2 FQGTGA. About this clone itself: Its target is not known.

It was with 60 Vbeta and 13 Jbeta primers that the PCR ran. Assay used: immunoSEQ multiplex PCR; TCRdb lists only in-frame clones, some missing. The data show 150,000 to 200,000 clones, around three quarters seen once. V gene TRBV7-3 combines with J gene TRBJ2-2, with D possibly matching TRBD2 (5 bases). The TCR sequence derives from a man in his forties or fifties in good health and CMV-seronegative. Sequences were obtained from PBMCs. In DNA form, the CDR3 reads TGTGCCAGCAGCTTGTTTAGCGACACCGGGGAGCTGTTTTTT. Its protein product is CASSLFSDTGELFF. Full variable domain (rest looked up from reference TRBV7-3 and TRBJ2-2): GAGVSQTPSNKVTEKGKYVELRCDPISGHTALYWYRQSLGQGPEFLIYFQGTGAADDSGLPNDRFFAVRPEGSVSTLKIQRTERGDSAVYLCASSLFSDTGELFFGEGSRLTVL.